Below, 5 T cell receptor beta chains from the same sample are listed, as sequenced in a study of T cells in Graves' hyperthyroidism and ophthalmopathy. Researchers amplified the TCR beta CDR3 regions from RNA transcripts. The HTBI primer set served for first-round RT-PCR of the TCR CDR3. TCRdb called the multiplex PCR reads again in MiXCR, with one record for every CDR3 protein. Of 650,000 to 800,000 distinct CDR3 sequences listed, 45% were seen once; the top ten hold about 7%. The sequencing sample was made of peripheral blood or thyroid tissue (not recorded which). The source is an adult man with Graves' disease, either hyperthyroidism or ophthalmopathy (not recorded which).

This sequence joins TRBV29-1 and TRBJ2-7; D may be TRBD2 (5 bases). CDR3 size: 14 residues. Germline V gives CDR1 SQVTM, CDR2 ANQGSEA. V was cut by 8 bases and J by 0 bases, with 17 bases left in between. CDR3 loop: CSLLGPSGSYEQYF. In DNA, the CDR3 is TGCAGCTTACTAGGCCCAAGCGGCTCCTACGAGCAGTACTTC.

The V and J genes are TRBV20-1 and TRBJ2-5; a weak D match, TRBD1 (5 bases). Germline assignment: CDR1 DFQATT and CDR2 SNEGSKA (reference sequence). The CDR3 extends over 14 amino acids. V lost 4 bases and J 9 bases, leaving 21 bases between the germline ends. In nucleotides, the CDR3 is TGCAGTGCTACGTTGACAGATAGCAATCAGCCCCAGTACTTC. This encodes CSATLTDSNQPQYF.

This clonotype was detected only a few times. The chain is built from TRBV13 and TRBJ2-7; D not resolved. V lost 0 bases and J 0 bases, leaving 6 bases between the germline ends. Germline V gene sequence: CDR1 PRHDT, CDR2 FYEKMQ (reference sequence). The CDR3 consists of 14 residues. The CDR3 sequence is CASSLGRISYEQYF. CDR3 DNA sequence: TGTGCCAGCAGCTTAGGTCGAATCTCCTACGAGCAGTACTTC.

This rearrangement joins TRBV25-1 to TRBJ1-3; 9 nucleotides align to TRBD1. The CDR3 runs to 16 residues. Germline V gene lookup returns CDR1 MGHDK and CDR2 SYGVNS. J lost 2 bases, V lost 6 bases, and 8 bases had no gene match. The CDR3 region has the DNA TGTGCCAGCAGCGAAGGGACAGGGTTTCCTGGAAACACCATATATTTT. The encoded protein is CASSEGTGFPGNTIYF.

The CDR3 sequence: CSAVGQGSTGELFF. DNA for the CDR3: TGCAGTGCCGTGGGACAGGGGAGCACCGGGGAGCTGTTTTTT. The V and J genes are TRBV20-1 and TRBJ2-2, with 10 positions matching TRBD1. CDR1 and CDR2 from the germline V gene are DFQATT and SNEGSKA (reference sequence). This CDR3 has 14 residues. J was trimmed by 4 bases and V by 6 bases; bases with no gene match: 5.